Following are 28 T cell receptor beta chains from one sample sequenced in a study of blood T cell repertoires in COVID-19. TCRdb's table, derived via immunoSEQ multiplex PCR, lists solely in-frame clones and lacks some. Among around 250,000 clones listed, roughly 85% were seen once. The sequenced sample consisted of peripheral blood. The source of these receptors is a man aged 60-69 years who had recovered from COVID-19.

This chain connects TRBV11-2 to TRBJ2-7, with TRBD1 matching over 11 bases. The CDR3 length is 16 residues. Germline values: CDR1 SGHAT, CDR2 FQNNGV. The J segment lost 4 bases and the V segment lost 5 bases, leaving 10 bases of the junction unmatched. The chain's CDR3 is CASSPFPGQGGYEQYF. CDR3 DNA: TGTGCCAGCAGCCCCTTTCCGGGACAGGGGGGGTACGAGCAGTACTTC.

The sample holds a few counts of this clone. V usage is TRBV5-5 and J usage is TRBJ1-6; D remains unclear. Trimming took 4 bases from V and 7 from J, leaving 21 bases between them. The CDR3 is made up of 17 amino acids. From germline, CDR1 is SGHKS and CDR2 YYEKEE (reference sequence). CDR3 amino acids: CASSVTPTAPGNSPLHF. CDR3 coding DNA: TGTGCCAGCAGCGTTACCCCCACGGCCCCGGGGAATTCACCCCTCCACTTT.

The sample holds a few counts of this clone. This chain links TRBV2 with TRBJ1-1; the D gene is possibly TRBD1 (6 bases). The CDR3 is 15 residues long. Trimming cost V 6 bases and J 0 bases, with 14 bases left between them. Germline assignment: CDR1 SNHLY and CDR2 FYNNEI. CDR3 sequence: CASSNARGMNTEAFF. In DNA form, the CDR3 reads TGTGCCAGCAGCAATGCCAGGGGCATGAACACTGAAGCTTTCTTT.

This clone was recorded a few times. V usage is TRBV5-5 and J usage is TRBJ2-7, with 8 bases aligning to TRBD1. Germline CDR1 reads SGHKS; CDR2 reads YYEKEE (reference sequence). J was trimmed by 4 bases and V by 2 bases; bases with no gene match: 8. The CDR3 runs 15 residues. CDR3 nucleotides: TGTGCCAGCAGCTTCGTAGGACAGGGTGGGTACGAGCAGTACTTC. Translating gives CASSFVGQGGYEQYF.

Points on this clone: The junction departs from germline at one end; a sequencing error may be responsible. The rearrangement uses TRBV19 and TRBJ2-1, with D perhaps TRBD2 (6 bases). The CDR3 has 14 amino acids. Germline CDR1 is LNHDA and CDR2 is SQIVND (reference sequence). The CDR3 sequence: CASSRRDPYHEQFF. The DNA of the CDR3 is TGTGCCAGTAGTAGGAGGGACCCCTACCATGAGCAGTTCTTC.

With regard to this clone: At the DNA level, this CDR3 is encoded by other sequences in the same sample as well. The V call is TRBV6-5, the J call TRBJ2-2, with a possible D match to TRBD1 (6 bases). Germline-derived CDR1 and CDR2 are MNHEY and SVGAGI. CDR3 length: 12 residues. Trimming removed 11 bases at V and 1 base at J, with 8 bases between. The CDR3 DNA reads TGTGCCGCCAGGGGGAACACCGGGGAGCTGTTTTTT. Protein product: CAARGNTGELFF.

The J gene is TRBJ1-3, the V gene TRBV3-1 (or the pseudogene TRBV3-2); TRBD1 aligns across 7 bases. The ends lost 2 bases at V and 0 bases at J; junction bases unmatched: 4. In germline, CDR1 is LGHDT, CDR2 YNNKEL (reference sequence). The CDR3 has 16 amino acids. CDR3 coding DNA: TGTGCCAGCAGCCAAACGGGACAGAACTCTGGAAACACCATATATTTT. Its translation: CASSQTGQNSGNTIYF.

The chain recombines TRBV12-3 or TRBV12-4 with TRBJ1-1, with D possibly being TRBD1 (5 bases). V was clipped by 6 bases and J by 2 bases, with 10 bases between them. This CDR3 has 13 amino acids. The CDR3 DNA sequence: TGTGCCAGCAGCCGCGACAGAAACACTGAAGCTTTCTTT. Translating it yields CASSRDRNTEAFF.

V is TRBV5-6 and J is TRBJ1-2; D unclear. CDR3 length: 14 residues. V was trimmed by 0 bases and J by 3 bases, leaving 9 bases between them. CDR1 and CDR2 from the germline V gene are SGHDT and YYEEEE. The CDR3 nucleotides read TGTGCCAGCAGCTTGGGGCAGGAACACTATGGCTACACCTTC. Residues: CASSLGQEHYGYTF.

This clone showed up just once. The chain has TRBV6-1 and TRBJ1-1; D is perhaps TRBD1 (5 bases). This CDR3 is built from 14 residues. The V gene's germline CDR1 is MNHNS and CDR2 SASEGT. With 2 bases removed from V and 1 base from J, the gap between germline ends came to 8 bases. The CDR3 nucleotides read TGTGCCAGCAGTGAACGCGGGGGGAACACTGAAGCTTTCTTT. Protein product: CASSERGGNTEAFF.

V and J are TRBV5-6 and TRBJ2-5; D is possibly TRBD1 (5 bases). V lost 5 bases to trimming and J lost 4 bases, with 18 bases between them. Germline V gene data show CDR1 as SGHDT and CDR2 as YYEEEE. The CDR3 totals 15 residues. The CDR3 sequence is CASSRRVGRVETQYF. DNA of the CDR3: TGTGCCAGCAGTCGGCGAGTGGGGCGCGTAGAGACCCAGTACTTC. The variable domain in full, completed from reference TRBV5-6 and TRBJ2-5, reads DAGVTQSPTHLIKTRGQQVTLRCSPKSGHDTVSWYQQALGQGPQFIFQYYEEEERQRGNFPDRFSGHQFPNYSSELNVNALLLGDSALYLCASSRRVGRVETQYFGPGTRLLVL.

The V and J genes are TRBV5-1 and TRBJ1-3; tentative D call: TRBD1 (6 bases). CDR3 size: 15 residues. Deletions cut 0 bases from V and 0 bases from J, with 7 bases between. CDR1 and CDR2 from the germline V gene are SGHRS and YFSETQ. The CDR3: CASSLGTASGNTIYF. The CDR3 DNA is TGCGCCAGCAGCTTGGGGACAGCCTCTGGAAACACCATATATTTT. The whole variable domain, remainder taken from reference TRBV5-1 and TRBJ1-3, is KAGVTQTPRYLIKTRGQQVTLSCSPISGHRSVSWYQQTPGQGLQFLFEYFSETQRNKGNFPGRFSGRQFSNSRSEMNVSTLELGDSALYLCASSLGTASGNTIYFGEGSWLTVV.

The chain links TRBV5-4 to TRBJ2-7, with 10 bases matching TRBD1. Trimming took 3 bases from V and 5 from J; bases not matched to a gene: 5. The CDR3 covers 14 residues. Germline V lookup: CDR1 SGHNT, CDR2 YYREEE (reference sequence). CDR3 bases: TGTGCCAGCAGCTCACGGGACAGGGGAGACGAGCAGTACTTC. It is translated as CASSSRDRGDEQYF.

The genes are TRBV2 and TRBJ1-1; D is unclear. V was cut by 7 bases and J by 5 bases, with 5 bases left in between. This CDR3 is built from 10 residues. CDR1 and CDR2 (germline): SNHLY, FYNNEI. The CDR3 DNA follows: TGTGCCAGCACGGGGACTGAAGCTTTCTTT. It is translated as CASTGTEAFF.

This clone occurred a few times. V gene TRBV27 combines with J gene TRBJ2-3, with 11 bases lining up with TRBD2. V shed 4 bases and J 3 bases; nucleotides not matched to a gene: 9. This CDR3 comprises 17 residues. From germline, CDR1 is MNHEY and CDR2 SMNVEV (reference sequence). DNA of the CDR3: TGTGCCAGCAGTTCCTACAAGACTAGCGGGATTACAGATACGCAGTATTTT. This sequence encodes CASSSYKTSGITDTQYF.

This sequence joins TRBV18 and TRBJ2-1, with 11 bases matching TRBD2. Germline V gene sequence: CDR1 KGHSH, CDR2 LQKENI. V trimming: 8 bases; J trimming: 7 bases; junction bases outside the gene matches: 7. The CDR3 consists of 14 residues. CDR3 region: CASPTSGSLNEQFF. In DNA form, the CDR3 reads TGTGCCAGCCCAACTAGCGGGAGTTTGAATGAGCAGTTCTTC.

This clone appeared a single time. V gene TRBV28 combines with J gene TRBJ2-7; TRBD1 agrees at 9 bases. The CDR3 is 14 residues long. Looked up from germline, CDR1 is MDHEN and CDR2 is SYDVKM. The V gene end was trimmed by 5 bases and the J gene end by 6 bases; junction bases not matched to a gene: 8. The CDR3 loop is CASSPPGQGPEQYF. The CDR3 nucleotides are TGTGCCAGCAGTCCGCCGGGACAGGGACCCGAGCAGTACTTC.

This clone was counted only a few times. This rearrangement joins TRBV21-1 to TRBJ1-5; TRBD1 is the table's D call, not checked against the DNA. TRBV21-1 is described as a pseudogene. This CDR3 has 14 amino acids. CDR3 bases: TGTGCCAGCAGCAAAGATAGGGGTTTGGAGCCCCAGCATTTT. Translating it yields CASSKDRGLEPQHF.

This sequence joins TRBV7-2 and TRBJ2-5, with 9 bases matching TRBD2. This CDR3 is 15 amino acids long. Germline CDR1 is SGHTA and CDR2 is FQGNSA. Germline trimming cut 4 bases from V and 1 base from J; bases unmatched to any gene: 4. For the CDR3, the DNA is TGTGCCAGCAGCTCCCGGACTAGCGCCCAAGAGACCCAGTACTTC. This codes for CASSSRTSAQETQYF.

This clone was counted a single time. The rearrangement joins TRBV7-5 to TRBJ2-5; TRBD1 reflects the table's D call only, with no check against the DNA. TRBV7-5 is deemed a pseudogene. CDR3 length: 18 residues. The CDR3, as DNA: TGTGCCAGAAGCATACTTACCCGGGACAGGGAGTACCAAGAGACCCAGTACTTC. It yields the protein CARSILTRDREYQETQYF.

The chain uses TRBV4-1 and TRBJ1-1; the match to TRBD1 covers 9 bases. J was trimmed by 1 base and V by 4 bases; bases with no gene match: 10. CDR1 and CDR2 from the germline V gene are MGHRA and YSYEKL. The CDR3 extends over 17 amino acids. This chain's CDR3 is CASSPTGGTRANTEAFF. The DNA for the CDR3 is TGCGCCAGCAGCCCTACAGGGGGCACCCGAGCGAACACTGAAGCTTTCTTT.

This clone was seen a few times. J is TRBJ1-3 and V is TRBV9; D is possibly TRBD1 (6 bases). Per germline, CDR1 SGDLS and CDR2 YYNGEE. Deletions cut 5 bases from V and 3 bases from J, with 12 bases between. The CDR3 runs to 14 residues. The CDR3 loop reads CASRSGEHGNTIYF. CDR3 bases: TGTGCCAGCAGATCAGGGGAGCATGGAAACACCATATATTTT.

The rearrangement joins TRBV30 to TRBJ1-1, with 10 bases lining up with TRBD1. The CDR3 contains 16 residues. V was clipped by 0 bases and J by 4 bases; unmatched bases: 8. Per the germline V gene, CDR1 is GTSNPN and CDR2 is SVGIG (reference sequence). The CDR3 bases are TGTGCCTGGAGTGTACGGGACAGGGGAAGATTCACTGAAGCTTTCTTT. Its translation is CAWSVRDRGRFTEAFF.

In its sample, this clone was seen once. The chain uses TRBV19 and TRBJ2-1; D is unresolved. The V end lost 6 bases, the J end lost 1 base, and 10 bases lay between the germline ends. This CDR3 is 14 amino acids long. The germline gives CDR1 LNHDA, CDR2 SQIVND (reference sequence). DNA for the CDR3: TGTGCCAGTAGCCCGACCGGGTCCTACAATGAGCAGTTCTTC. Protein: CASSPTGSYNEQFF. The full variable domain, its missing parts supplied by reference TRBV19 and TRBJ2-1, is DGGITQSPKYLFRKEGQNVTLSCEQNLNHDAMYWYRQDPGQGLRLIYYSQIVNDFQKGDIAEGYSVSREKKESFPLTVTSAQKNPTAFYLCASSPTGSYNEQFFGPGTRLTVL.

The chain recombines TRBV5-1 with TRBJ2-7, with 14 positions matching TRBD2. V dropped 3 bases and J dropped 6; count of bases not matched to a gene: 11. CDR3 length: 17 amino acids. The germline CDR1 and CDR2 sequences are SGHRS and YFSETQ. The CDR3 loop is CASSSGSGLAGGGEQYF. The CDR3 DNA reads TGCGCCAGCAGCTCCGGTAGCGGACTAGCGGGAGGAGGCGAGCAGTACTTC. The full variable domain, rest sourced from reference TRBV5-1 and TRBJ2-7, is KAGVTQTPRYLIKTRGQQVTLSCSPISGHRSVSWYQQTPGQGLQFLFEYFSETQRNKGNFPGRFSGRQFSNSRSEMNVSTLELGDSALYLCASSSGSGLAGGGEQYFGPGTRLTVT.

The rearrangement links TRBV7-9 to TRBJ2-1, with 12 positions matching TRBD1. Germline CDR1 SEHNR, CDR2 FQNEAQ (reference sequence). This CDR3 is built from 18 residues. V was clipped by 1 base and J by 12 bases; unmatched bases: 16. DNA for the CDR3: TGTGCCAGCAGCTTAGGAATTGTCAGGGGACAGGGGGCTTTTGGGCAGTTCTTC. Translated: CASSLGIVRGQGAFGQFF.

The rearrangement uses TRBV3-1 (or the pseudogene TRBV3-2) and TRBJ2-7, with a tentative D call TRBD2 (6 bases). CDR1 is LGHDT and CDR2 is YNNKEL in the germline V gene (reference sequence). The germline V and J ends were trimmed by 0 bases and 1 base, with 19 bases remaining between them. The CDR3 is made up of 18 amino acids. The CDR3 coding sequence is TGTGCCAGCAGCCAAGATCTTACCGGGACTGCACTTTCCTACGAGCAGTACTTC. This gives the protein CASSQDLTGTALSYEQYF.

This clone was counted between two and nine times. The rearrangement uses TRBV5-8 and TRBJ1-1; TRBD1 matches 7 bases. This CDR3 spans 18 amino acids. The ends lost 4 bases at V and 2 bases at J; junction bases unmatched: 17. The germline V gene encodes CDR1 SGHTS and CDR2 YDEGEE. The CDR3 region has the DNA TGTGCCAGCAGCCAGTCCTCAAGTACACAGGGGCTAAACACTGAAGCTTTCTTT. This sequence encodes CASSQSSSTQGLNTEAFF.